This record covers a single T cell receptor (beta chain). This specimen belongs to a study of blood T cell repertoires in COVID-19. The wider study: T cells, B-cell-depleted T cells, or PBMCs supplied cDNA or gDNA.

Using immunoSEQ multiplex PCR, the repertoire was profiled, and TCRdb retains in-frame clones only, with some absent. Of 350,000 to 450,000 clones listed, approximately 91% were seen once; the top ten hold roughly 1.6%. The receptor's source is a middle-aged woman with COVID-19, enrolled during active disease. Sequenced: peripheral blood.

This chain's CDR3 is CASSKRGATANTGELFF. DNA for the CDR3: TGTGCCAGTAGTAAGCGGGGGGCCACCGCGAACACCGGGGAGCTGTTTTTT. V usage is TRBV19 and J usage is TRBJ2-2; the match to TRBD2 covers 9 bases. CDR3 length equals 17 residues. Germline V gene data show CDR1 as LNHDA and CDR2 as SQIVND (reference sequence). The V segment lost 4 bases and the J segment 0 bases; nucleotides outside the gene matches: 6.